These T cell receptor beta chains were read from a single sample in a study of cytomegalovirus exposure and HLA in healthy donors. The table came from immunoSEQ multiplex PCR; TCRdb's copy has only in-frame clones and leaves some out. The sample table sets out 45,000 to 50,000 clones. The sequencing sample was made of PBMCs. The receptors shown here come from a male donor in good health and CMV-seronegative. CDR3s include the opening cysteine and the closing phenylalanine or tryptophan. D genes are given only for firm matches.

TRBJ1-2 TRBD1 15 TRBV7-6 TGTGCCAGCAGCCCCCGGGACAGGGGTAACTATGGCTACACCTTC CASSPRDRGNYGYTF
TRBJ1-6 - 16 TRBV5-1 TGCGCCAGCAGCTCCTCGGGTGCGTCCTATAATTCACCCCTCCACTTT CASSSSGASYNSPLHF
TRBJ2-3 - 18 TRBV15 TGTGCCACCAGCAGATCAGGGGTCTTACTTAGACGCACAGATACGCAGTATTTT CATSRSGVLLRRTDTQYF
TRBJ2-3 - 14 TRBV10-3 TGTGCCATCAGTAGAGGGCCCAGCACAGATACGCAGTATTTT CAISRGPSTDTQYF
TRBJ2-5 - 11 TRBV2 TGTGCCAGCAGTGGGGCGGAGGCCCAGTACTTC CASSGAEAQYF
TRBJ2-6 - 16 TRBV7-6 TGTGCCAGCAGCTTAGGTAGCCAGAGTGGGGCCAACGTCCTGACTTTC CASSLGSQSGANVLTF
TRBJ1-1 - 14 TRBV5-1 TGCGCCAGCAGCACAGGACCGCCGGAAAATATAGCTTTCTTT CASSTGPPENIAFF
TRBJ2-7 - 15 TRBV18 TGTGCCAGCTCATCCGACAGGTCTGACATGGACGAGCAGTACTTC CASSSDRSDMDEQYF
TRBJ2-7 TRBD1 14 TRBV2 TGTGCCAGCAGCGGACAGGGGGGGTCCCACGAGCAGTACTTC CASSGQGGSHEQYF
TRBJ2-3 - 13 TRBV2 TGTGCCAGCGACCTCAGGGCCACAGATACGCAGTATTTT CASDLRATDTQYF
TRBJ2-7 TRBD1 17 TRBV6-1 TGTGCCAGCAGTGAAAGGGTCACAGGGGGCAATTTATACGAGCAGTACTTC CASSERVTGGNLYEQYF
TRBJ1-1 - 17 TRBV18 TGTGCCAGCTCACCACCATTCAGGGTGGGTAGAAACACTGAAGCTTTCTTT CASSPPFRVGRNTEAFF
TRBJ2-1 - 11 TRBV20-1 TGCAGTGCTAGAGAGGACACCCAGCAGTTCTTC CSAREDTQQFF
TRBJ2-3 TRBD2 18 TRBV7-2 TGTGCCAGCACCCCTTCCCGACTAGCGGGGACTAGCACAGATACGCAGTATTTT CASTPSRLAGTSTDTQYF
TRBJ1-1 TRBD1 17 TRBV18 TGTGCCAGCTCACTCCAGGACAGGGTCGTTGTGAACACTGAAGCTTTCTTT CASSLQDRVVVNTEAFF
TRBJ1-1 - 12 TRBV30 TGTGCCTGGAGTGTACGGACAGTTGAAGCTTTCTTT CAWSVRTVEAFF
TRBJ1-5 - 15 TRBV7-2 TGTGCCAGCAGCTTGGACACTCTTTCCAATCAGCCCCAGCATTTT CASSLDTLSNQPQHF
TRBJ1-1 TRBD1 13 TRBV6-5 TGTGCCAGCAGTGGACAGGGGAACACTGAAGCTTTCTTT CASSGQGNTEAFF
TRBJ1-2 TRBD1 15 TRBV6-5 TGTGCCAGCAAGACCGGACAGGGAATTAACTATGGCTACACCTTC CASKTGQGINYGYTF
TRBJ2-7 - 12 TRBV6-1 TGTGCCAGCAGAACCGGGACTTGGGAGCAGTACTTC CASRTGTWEQYF
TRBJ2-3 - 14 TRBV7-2 TGTGCCAGCAGCTTAGGACCAGGGGAAGATACGCAGTATTTT CASSLGPGEDTQYF
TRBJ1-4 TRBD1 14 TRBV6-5 TGTGCCAGCAGTCCAGGACAGGGTTCGGAAAAACTGTTTTTT CASSPGQGSEKLFF
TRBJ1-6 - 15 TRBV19 TGTGCCAGTAGTATTAAGCTTTCCTATAATTCACCCCTCCACTTT CASSIKLSYNSPLHF
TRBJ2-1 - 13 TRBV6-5 TGTGCCAGCAGTTATCCCGGTACGGAGGAGCAGTTCTTC CASSYPGTEEQFF
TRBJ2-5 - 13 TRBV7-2 TGTGCCAGCAGCTTAGCTGTGCGAGAGACCCAGTACTTC CASSLAVRETQYF
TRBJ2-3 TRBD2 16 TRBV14 TGTGCCAGCAGCCAAGGGAAGGGACTAGCGCAAGATACGCAGTATTTT CASSQGKGLAQDTQYF
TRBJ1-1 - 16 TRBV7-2 TGTGCCAGCAGCCGGAGGTCGGGGGAGGGTGCGAATGAAGCTTTCTTT CASSRRSGEGANEAFF
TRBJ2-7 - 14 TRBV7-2 TGTGCCAGCAGCTTATCGGACAGCGTTTACGAGCAGTACTTC CASSLSDSVYEQYF
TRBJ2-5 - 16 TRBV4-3 TGCGCCAGCAGCCAAGGTGCACCTAGACCCCAAGAGACCCAGTACTTC CASSQGAPRPQETQYF
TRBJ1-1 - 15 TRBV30 TGTGCCGGGAGCCTTGGAAGGGGGGGGGAAACTGAAGCTTTCTTT CAGSLGRGGETEAFF
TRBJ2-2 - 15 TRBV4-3 TGCGCCAGCAGCCAAGATGGAAGAGGAACCGGGGAGCTGTTTTTT CASSQDGRGTGELFF
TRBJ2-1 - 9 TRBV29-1 TGCAGTACAGACAATGAGCAGTTCTTC CSTDNEQFF
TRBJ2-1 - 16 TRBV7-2 TGTGCCAGCAGCTTAGCGCCCTACCCGTCCAGGGATGAGCAGTTCTTC CASSLAPYPSRDEQFF
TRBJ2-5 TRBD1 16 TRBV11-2 TGTGCCAGCAGCTTTCCGACAGGGTTGAGACAAGAGACCCAGTACTTC CASSFPTGLRQETQYF
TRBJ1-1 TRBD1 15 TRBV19 TGTGCCAGTAGTCCGACAGGGGCAACGAACACTGAAGCTTTCTTT CASSPTGATNTEAFF
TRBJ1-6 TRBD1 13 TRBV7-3 TGTGCCAGCAGCTTCACAGGGGCTTCACCCCTCCACTTT CASSFTGASPLHF
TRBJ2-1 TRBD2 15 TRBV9 TGTGCCAGCAGCGACGGACTAGCGCGTTACAATGAGCAGTTCTTC CASSDGLARYNEQFF
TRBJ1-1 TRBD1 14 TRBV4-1 TGCGCCAGCAGCCAACCGACAGGGCTCACTGAAGCTTTCTTT CASSQPTGLTEAFF
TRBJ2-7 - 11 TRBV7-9 TGTGCCAGCAGCTATAACTACGAGCAGTACTTC CASSYNYEQYF
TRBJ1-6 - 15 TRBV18 TGTGCCAGCTCACCACGGGAGGGGAAGAATTCACCCCTCCACTTT CASSPREGKNSPLHF
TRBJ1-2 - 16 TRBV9 TGTGCCAGCAGCGTAGATGGGGGGGAGGGGAACTATGGCTACACCTTC CASSVDGGEGNYGYTF
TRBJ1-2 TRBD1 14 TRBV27 TGTGCCAGCAGTTTGGGACAGGGCATCGGTGGCTACACCTTC CASSLGQGIGGYTF
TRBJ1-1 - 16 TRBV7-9 TGTGCCAGCAGCTTACACGATCAGGGTAGCAACACTGAAGCTTTCTTT CASSLHDQGSNTEAFF
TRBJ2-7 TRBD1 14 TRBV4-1 TGCGCCAGCAGCCAGGACAGGGGAACCTACGAGCAGTACTTC CASSQDRGTYEQYF
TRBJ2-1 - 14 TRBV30 TGTGCCTGGAGTGCATCAGCGGGTGGCTATGAGCAGTTCTTC CAWSASAGGYEQFF
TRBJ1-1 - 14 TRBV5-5 TGTGCCAGCAGCTTGGTTGGAGGACAGACTGAAGCTTTCTTT CASSLVGGQTEAFF
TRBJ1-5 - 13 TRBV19 TGTGCCAGTAACTACGGGTTGAATCAGCCCCAGCATTTT CASNYGLNQPQHF